These T cell receptor beta chains were read from a single sample in a study of T cells in Graves' hyperthyroidism and ophthalmopathy. TCRdb re-derived calls from the multiplex PCR reads in MiXCR, one entry per CDR3 protein. The table has about 700,000 distinct CDR3 sequences, 13% to 15% seen once. The sequenced material came from blood. These TCRs come from a woman aged 18-29 years with Graves' hyperthyroidism. CDR3s include the opening cysteine and the closing phenylalanine or tryptophan. A D gene is named only where the DNA matches it firmly. For some rows the clone size is stated as once, few or many, or as a class when expanded; others skip it.

j_gene: TRBJ1-4
abundance: NA
v_gene: TRBV14
d_gene: NA
CDR3aa: CASSQGQVGEKLFF
CDR3nt: TGTGCCAGCAGCCAAGGACAGGTCGGCGAAAAACTGTTTTTT

j_gene: TRBJ2-1
abundance: many
v_gene: TRBV2
d_gene: TRBD1
CDR3aa: CASSGQTGGAPPAQGFF
CDR3nt: TGTGCCAGCAGTGGACAAACAGGGGGCGCGCCGCCCGCCCAGGGGTTCTTC

j_gene: TRBJ2-3
abundance: few
v_gene: TRBV10-1
d_gene: NA
CDR3aa: CASSFDNTDTQYF
CDR3nt: TGCGCCAGCAGTTTCGACAACACAGATACGCAGTATTTT

j_gene: TRBJ2-7
abundance: NA
v_gene: TRBV7-2
d_gene: TRBD1
CDR3aa: CASSLGGQGRTKQYF
CDR3nt: TGTGCCAGCAGCTTAGGGGGACAGGGACGGACGAAGCAGTACTTC

j_gene: TRBJ2-3
abundance: NA
v_gene: TRBV7-8
d_gene: NA
CDR3aa: CASSLAWRAADTQYF
CDR3nt: TGTGCCAGCAGCTTAGCTTGGCGGGCGGCAGATACGCAGTATTTT

j_gene: TRBJ2-2
abundance: many
v_gene: TRBV4-3
d_gene: NA
CDR3aa: CASSQPLRPLTGELFF
CDR3nt: TGCGCCAGCAGCCAACCCCTACGACCTCTCACCGGGGAGCTGTTTTTT

j_gene: TRBJ1-4
abundance: many
v_gene: TRBV30
d_gene: NA
CDR3aa: CAWSVGRSNEKLFF
CDR3nt: TGTGCCTGGAGTGTAGGACGGAGTAATGAAAAACTGTTTTTT

j_gene: TRBJ1-6
abundance: few
v_gene: TRBV5-1
d_gene: NA
CDR3aa: CASSFQRYTPLHF
CDR3nt: TGCGCCAGCAGCTTCCAGCGATATACACCCCTCCACTTT

j_gene: TRBJ2-5
abundance: many
v_gene: TRBV4-2
d_gene: NA
CDR3aa: CASSQTNNQETQYF
CDR3nt: TGTGCCAGCAGCCAAACTAACAACCAAGAGACCCAGTACTTC

j_gene: TRBJ2-1
abundance: few
v_gene: TRBV7-3
d_gene: NA
CDR3aa: CASSPPGREQFF
CDR3nt: TGTGCCAGCAGCCCCCCGGGAAGGGAGCAGTTCTTC

j_gene: TRBJ2-1
abundance: NA
v_gene: TRBV20-1
d_gene: TRBD2
CDR3aa: CSRTPGLAGAGSYNEQFF
CDR3nt: TGCAGTCGAACTCCGGGACTAGCGGGAGCGGGCTCCTACAATGAGCAGTTCTTC

j_gene: TRBJ1-4
abundance: many
v_gene: TRBV20-1
d_gene: NA
CDR3aa: CSARDILATNEKLFF
CDR3nt: TGCAGTGCTAGGGACATCCTCGCAACTAATGAAAAACTGTTTTTT

j_gene: TRBJ1-5
abundance: many
v_gene: TRBV27
d_gene: NA
CDR3aa: CASSLNPGPRGNQPQHF
CDR3nt: TGTGCCAGCAGTTTAAATCCGGGGCCGCGAGGCAATCAGCCCCAGCATTTT

j_gene: TRBJ2-2
abundance: few
v_gene: TRBV7-9
d_gene: NA
CDR3aa: CASSPRRTGTGELFF
CDR3nt: TGTGCCAGCAGCCCCCGGAGGACGGGCACCGGGGAGCTGTTTTTT

j_gene: TRBJ2-2
abundance: few
v_gene: TRBV11-2
d_gene: NA
CDR3aa: CASSAYFPGELFF
CDR3nt: TGTGCCAGCAGCGCTTATTTCCCCGGGGAGCTGTTTTTT

j_gene: TRBJ2-3
abundance: many
v_gene: TRBV12-3/TRBV12-4
d_gene: NA
CDR3aa: CASSPADTQYF
CDR3nt: TGTGCCAGCTCACCAGCCGATACGCAGTATTTT

j_gene: TRBJ2-2
abundance: many
v_gene: TRBV28
d_gene: TRBD2
CDR3aa: CASSFLREKAGELFF
CDR3nt: TGTGCCAGCAGTTTTCTGCGGGAGAAGGCCGGGGAGCTGTTTTTT

j_gene: TRBJ1-2
abundance: many
v_gene: TRBV28
d_gene: NA
CDR3aa: CASSLLSTANYGYTF
CDR3nt: TGTGCCAGCAGTTTACTCTCCACAGCTAACTATGGCTACACCTTC

j_gene: TRBJ2-7
abundance: NA
v_gene: TRBV5-1
d_gene: NA
CDR3aa: CASSLVAAELSGPLYEQYF
CDR3nt: TGCGCCAGCAGCTTGGTAGCTGCGGAGCTGTCAGGGCCTCTCTACGAGCAGTACTTC

j_gene: TRBJ2-4
abundance: NA
v_gene: TRBV6-4
d_gene: NA
CDR3aa: CASRKNQGAKNIQYF
CDR3nt: TGTGCCAGCAGGAAAAATCAGGGCGCCAAAAACATTCAGTACTTC

j_gene: TRBJ2-3
abundance: few
v_gene: TRBV28
d_gene: NA
CDR3aa: CASSRQDFIDTQYF
CDR3nt: TGTGCCAGCAGCAGACAGGATTTCATAGATACGCAGTATTTT

j_gene: TRBJ2-3
abundance: NA
v_gene: TRBV7-9
d_gene: NA
CDR3aa: CASRYYGQKGRTDTQYF
CDR3nt: TGTGCCAGCAGATACTACGGACAGAAAGGCCGCACAGATACGCAGTATTTT

j_gene: TRBJ2-5
abundance: NA
v_gene: TRBV19
d_gene: NA
CDR3aa: CASNVDSRHWETQYF
CDR3nt: TGTGCCAGTAATGTAGATAGCCGCCACTGGGAGACCCAGTACTTC

j_gene: TRBJ2-4
abundance: NA
v_gene: TRBV15
d_gene: TRBD2
CDR3aa: CATSREGERGGRGAKNIQYF
CDR3nt: TGTGCCACCAGCAGAGAAGGTGAACGAGGCGGGAGAGGTGCCAAAAACATTCAGTACTTC

j_gene: TRBJ2-1
abundance: NA
v_gene: TRBV27
d_gene: NA
CDR3aa: CASSFPGSYNEQFF
CDR3nt: TGTGCCAGCAGTTTCCCCGGATCCTACAATGAGCAGTTCTTC

j_gene: TRBJ1-2
abundance: many
v_gene: TRBV20-1
d_gene: NA
CDR3aa: CSARDGQDHYGYTF
CDR3nt: TGCAGTGCTAGGGACGGGCAGGATCACTATGGCTACACCTTC

j_gene: TRBJ1-1
abundance: many
v_gene: TRBV3-1
d_gene: NA
CDR3aa: CASSQDSLNTEAFF
CDR3nt: TGTGCCAGCAGCCAGGACAGCCTGAACACTGAAGCTTTCTTT

j_gene: TRBJ2-7
abundance: few
v_gene: TRBV29-1
d_gene: TRBD1
CDR3aa: CSVEFPTGDLYEQYF
CDR3nt: TGCAGCGTTGAATTTCCGACAGGGGACCTCTACGAGCAGTACTTC

j_gene: TRBJ1-2
abundance: many
v_gene: TRBV7-9
d_gene: NA
CDR3aa: CASSLVAGSSGYTF
CDR3nt: TGTGCCAGCAGCTTAGTTGCAGGGAGCAGTGGCTACACCTTC

j_gene: TRBJ2-1
abundance: many
v_gene: TRBV6-1
d_gene: NA
CDR3aa: CASTSTRRLPREQFF
CDR3nt: TGTGCCAGCACCTCGACTAGAAGGCTCCCGAGGGAGCAGTTCTTC

j_gene: TRBJ1-5
abundance: few
v_gene: TRBV6-1
d_gene: NA
CDR3aa: CASSDDGFNQPQHF
CDR3nt: TGTGCCAGCAGTGACGACGGATTTAATCAGCCCCAGCATTTT

j_gene: TRBJ2-5
abundance: many
v_gene: TRBV20-1
d_gene: NA
CDR3aa: CSAIPPPEIQETQYF
CDR3nt: TGCAGTGCTATCCCCCCCCCGGAAATCCAAGAGACCCAGTACTTC

j_gene: TRBJ2-3
abundance: few
v_gene: TRBV10-2
d_gene: NA
CDR3aa: CASAGWDTYTDTQYF
CDR3nt: TGCGCCAGCGCCGGGTGGGACACGTACACAGATACGCAGTATTTT

j_gene: TRBJ1-4
abundance: many
v_gene: TRBV7-2
d_gene: NA
CDR3aa: CASTPRVLRGVTTNEKLFF
CDR3nt: TGTGCCAGCACCCCCAGGGTCCTACGTGGGGTTACAACTAATGAAAAACTGTTTTTT

j_gene: TRBJ1-1
abundance: few
v_gene: TRBV5-1
d_gene: TRBD1
CDR3aa: CASSLTGGYMNTEAFF
CDR3nt: TGCGCCAGCAGCTTGACAGGGGGCTATATGAACACTGAAGCTTTCTTT

j_gene: TRBJ2-1
abundance: NA
v_gene: TRBV4-1
d_gene: NA
CDR3aa: CASSQEGALHGNEQFF
CDR3nt: TGCGCCAGCAGCCAAGAGGGAGCGCTTCATGGCAATGAGCAGTTCTTC

j_gene: TRBJ1-1
abundance: many
v_gene: TRBV29-1
d_gene: NA
CDR3aa: CSVLRDTEAFF
CDR3nt: TGCAGCGTTCTGAGAGACACTGAAGCTTTCTTT

j_gene: TRBJ2-3
abundance: many
v_gene: TRBV6-1
d_gene: NA
CDR3aa: CASRPGAASTDTQYF
CDR3nt: TGTGCCAGCAGACCCGGGGCTGCCAGCACAGATACGCAGTATTTT